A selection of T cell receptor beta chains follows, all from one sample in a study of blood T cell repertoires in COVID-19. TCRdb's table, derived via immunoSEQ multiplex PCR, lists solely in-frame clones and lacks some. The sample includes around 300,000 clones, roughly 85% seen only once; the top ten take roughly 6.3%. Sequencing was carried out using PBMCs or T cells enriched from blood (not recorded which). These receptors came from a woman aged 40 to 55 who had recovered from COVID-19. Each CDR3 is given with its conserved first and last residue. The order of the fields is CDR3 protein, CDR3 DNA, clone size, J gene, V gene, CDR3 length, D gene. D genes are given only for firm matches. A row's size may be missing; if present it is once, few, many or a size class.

CATSDPGVDQETQYF,TGTGCCACCAGTGATCCAGGGGTGGACCAAGAGACCCAGTACTTC,.,TRBJ2-5,TRBV24-1,15,.
CASSPHDRQSTDTQYF,TGTGCCAGCAGCCCACATGATAGACAGAGCACAGATACGCAGTATTTT,.,TRBJ2-3,TRBV5-4,16,.
CASSDRLRLAGEEDTQYF,TGTGCCAGTAGTGACCGCTTGAGACTAGCGGGAGAAGAAGATACGCAGTATTTT,.,TRBJ2-3,TRBV19,18,TRBD2
CASHRVSGNTIYF,TGTGCCAGCCACAGGGTTTCCGGAAACACCATATATTTT,.,TRBJ1-3,TRBV10-3,13,.
CASRRREREHYEQYF,TGTGCCAGCAGGCGGAGGGAGCGGGAACACTACGAGCAGTACTTC,.,TRBJ2-7,TRBV28,15,TRBD2
CATMGNEETQYF,TGTGCCACCATGGGCAACGAAGAGACCCAGTACTTC,.,TRBJ2-5,TRBV24-1,12,.
CAISDNLGQGASGYTF,TGTGCCATCAGCGACAACCTGGGACAGGGGGCGTCTGGCTACACCTTC,.,TRBJ1-2,TRBV10-3,16,TRBD1
CASSLVTGGNSPLHF,TGTGCCAGCAGCTTAGTGACAGGGGGCAATTCACCCCTCCACTTT,.,TRBJ1-6,TRBV7-2,15,TRBD1
CASSWGAGVSSYEQYF,TGTGCCAGCAGCTGGGGGGCGGGGGTATCTTCCTACGAGCAGTACTTC,.,TRBJ2-7,TRBV7-2,16,.
CAWSLGTSGEDTQYF,TGTGCCTGGAGTCTAGGGACTAGCGGGGAAGATACGCAGTATTTT,.,TRBJ2-3,TRBV30,15,TRBD2
CASSTTQNTEAFF,TGTGCCAGCAGCACCACACAGAACACTGAAGCTTTCTTT,.,TRBJ1-1,TRBV7-8,13,.
CASSQSVVQGLYGYTF,TGCGCCAGCAGCCAATCAGTAGTACAGGGGCTTTATGGCTACACCTTC,.,TRBJ1-2,TRBV4-1,16,TRBD1
CASSGQGGRTEAFF,TGTGCCAGCAGCGGACAGGGGGGAAGGACTGAAGCTTTCTTT,few,TRBJ1-1,TRBV7-2,14,TRBD1
CASSGQGDPPPYEQYF,TGTGCCAGCAGTGGACAGGGCGATCCTCCTCCTTACGAGCAGTACTTC,.,TRBJ2-7,TRBV2,16,TRBD1
CASSQDRRPDTGDEQFF,TGTGCCAGCAGCCAAGATCGCCGGCCCGACACCGGGGATGAGCAGTTCTTC,.,TRBJ2-1,TRBV4-2,17,.
CASSFGYQGRGYTF,TGTGCCAGCAGTTTCGGGTATCAGGGCCGGGGCTACACCTTC,.,TRBJ1-2,TRBV28,14,.
CASSLRGRGTDTQYF,TGTGCCAGCAGTCTCAGGGGAAGGGGTACAGATACGCAGTATTTT,.,TRBJ2-3,TRBV28,15,.
CASSPGDRDYETQYF,TGTGCCAGCAGCCCCGGGGACCGGGACTACGAGACCCAGTACTTC,.,TRBJ2-5,TRBV7-3,15,TRBD2
CASGLLGQGSRNSPLHF,TGCGCCAGCGGACTGTTGGGACAGGGAAGTCGAAATTCACCCCTCCACTTT,.,TRBJ1-6,TRBV10-2,17,TRBD1
CASSHPWGDRSNTGELFF,TGTGCCAGCAGCCACCCTTGGGGGGACAGGTCGAACACCGGGGAGCTGTTTTTT,.,TRBJ2-2,TRBV7-9,18,TRBD1
CASSILTPTEQFF,TGTGCCAGCAGCATCCTGACTCCCACCGAGCAGTTCTTC,.,TRBJ2-1,TRBV7-3,13,.
CASHRGIERSSGANVLTF,TGTGCCAGTCATCGAGGGATCGAACGCAGCTCTGGGGCCAACGTCCTGACTTTC,.,TRBJ2-6,TRBV18,18,.
CASSSTGSTDTQYF,TGCGCCAGCAGCTCGACAGGGAGCACAGATACGCAGTATTTT,once,TRBJ2-3,TRBV5-1,14,TRBD1
CAWSFLTGGTEAFF,TGTGCCTGGAGTTTTTTGACAGGAGGCACTGAAGCTTTCTTT,.,TRBJ1-1,TRBV30,14,.
CATSREGLAGDEQYF,TGTGCCACCAGCAGAGAAGGACTAGCGGGAGACGAGCAGTACTTC,.,TRBJ2-7,TRBV15,15,TRBD2
CASSQDSLARYEQYF,TGTGCCAGCAGCCAAGACTCGCTAGCGAGGTACGAGCAGTACTTC,.,TRBJ2-7,TRBV7-2,15,.
CASSLDTGLTGNTIYF,TGTGCCAGCAGCTTAGATACAGGGTTAACTGGAAACACCATATATTTT,.,TRBJ1-3,TRBV7-9,16,.
CASSLDRHTEAFF,TGTGCCAGCAGCTTGGACAGACACACTGAAGCTTTCTTT,.,TRBJ1-1,TRBV5-8,13,.
CASSPGGRAEAFF,TGCGCCAGCAGCCCAGGGGGTAGGGCTGAAGCTTTCTTT,.,TRBJ1-1,TRBV4-3,13,TRBD1
CASSSGGQGGDEQYF,TGTGCCAGCAGCTCGGGTGGACAGGGGGGGGACGAGCAGTACTTC,.,TRBJ2-7,TRBV2,15,TRBD1
CASSYDRVTEAFF,TGTGCCAGCAGCTACGACAGGGTAACTGAAGCTTTCTTT,.,TRBJ1-1,TRBV6-5,13,TRBD1